A selection of T cell receptor beta chains follows, all from one sample in a study of T cells in Graves' hyperthyroidism and ophthalmopathy. TCRdb redid the calling of the multiplex PCR reads with MiXCR, one entry per CDR3 protein. The sample lists about 580,000 distinct CDR3 sequences; about 43% were seen once. The material sequenced was peripheral blood or thyroid tissue (not recorded which). Every receptor here comes from a woman aged 18-30 years with Graves' hyperthyroidism. Each CDR3 is given with its conserved first and last residue. The D gene is left open where the match is weak. Some rows have no size entry. The others give once, few or many, or a class for an expanded clone.

V gene,clone size,J gene,D gene,CDR3 protein,CDR3 DNA
TRBV10-3,many,TRBJ1-1,NA,CAIRENTEAFF,TGTGCCATCAGAGAGAACACTGAAGCTTTCTTT
TRBV6-2/TRBV6-3,many,TRBJ1-1,NA,CASSYSGGTNTEAFF,TGTGCCAGCAGTTACTCGGGCGGGACTAACACTGAAGCTTTCTTT
TRBV4-3,NA,TRBJ1-1,NA,CASSQDGAAYGEAFF,TGCGCCAGCAGCCAAGATGGGGCAGCCTACGGTGAAGCTTTCTTT
TRBV24-1,NA,TRBJ2-3,TRBD1,CATSESDRFTDTQYF,TGTGCCACCAGTGAATCGGACAGGTTCACAGATACGCAGTATTTT
TRBV20-1,many,TRBJ2-7,NA,CSATGPAGPSYEQYF,TGCAGTGCTACGGGGCCAGCGGGCCCCTCCTACGAGCAGTACTTC
TRBV10-3,many,TRBJ2-7,TRBD2,CAISEELAESYEQYF,TGTGCCATCAGTGAGGAACTAGCGGAGTCCTACGAGCAGTACTTC
TRBV11-3,NA,TRBJ2-7,TRBD2,CAWSSGRGTGDYEQYF,TGTGCCTGGAGTAGCGGGAGGGGTACCGGGGATTACGAGCAGTACTTC
TRBV24-1,NA,TRBJ2-1,TRBD2,CATSDSPGLAGGSYNEQFF,TGTGCCACCAGTGACAGTCCGGGACTAGCGGGGGGCTCCTACAATGAGCAGTTCTTC
TRBV29-1,NA,TRBJ2-7,NA,CSLKGFSYEQYF,TGCAGCTTGAAGGGTTTCTCCTACGAGCAGTACTTC
TRBV2,NA,TRBJ1-4,TRBD1,CASSYTTGDEKLFF,TGTGCCAGCAGTTACACGACAGGGGATGAAAAACTGTTTTTT
TRBV2,many,TRBJ2-7,NA,CASRDRERYEQYF,TGTGCCAGCAGGGACCGGGAGCGCTACGAGCAGTACTTC
TRBV7-8,NA,TRBJ2-5,TRBD2,CASSYHEGGETQYF,TGTGCCAGCAGCTACCACGAGGGAGGGGAGACCCAGTACTTC
TRBV7-6,few,TRBJ2-1,NA,CASSFGRGGEQFF,TGTGCCAGCAGCTTCGGCAGGGGTGGGGAGCAGTTCTTC
TRBV19,NA,TRBJ2-7,NA,CASSISSLAGTSYEQYF,TGTGCCAGTAGTATCTCTTCCCTGGCGGGAACCTCCTACGAGCAGTACTTC
TRBV20-1,many,TRBJ1-1,NA,CSAKRAWEAFF,TGCAGTGCAAAGAGGGCGTGGGAAGCTTTCTTT
TRBV3-1,NA,TRBJ2-2,TRBD2,CASSSSGIYTGELFF,TGTGCCAGCAGTTCCAGCGGGATCTACACCGGGGAGCTGTTTTTT
TRBV7-8,many,TRBJ1-4,NA,CASSLRGARATNEKLFF,TGTGCCAGCAGCTTAAGGGGGGCGAGGGCAACTAATGAAAAACTGTTTTTT
TRBV6-1,NA,TRBJ1-6,NA,CASSEAGSLSSPLHF,TGTGCCAGCAGTGAAGCGGGGAGTCTTAGTTCACCCCTCCACTTT
TRBV3-1,few,TRBJ1-2,NA,CASSPRPNYGYTF,TGTGCCAGCAGCCCTCGACCCAACTATGGCTACACCTTC
TRBV4-3,NA,TRBJ1-4,NA,CASSQEGRGLFF,TGCGCCAGCAGCCAAGAAGGCAGGGGACTGTTTTTT
TRBV20-1,NA,TRBJ1-2,NA,CSASGGERRLFGYTF,TGCAGTGCTAGCGGCGGGGAGAGACGGTTGTTTGGCTACACCTTC
TRBV3-1,many,TRBJ2-5,TRBD1,CASSQAKDRAETQYF,TGTGCCAGCAGCCAAGCCAAGGACAGGGCTGAGACCCAGTACTTC
TRBV20-1,NA,TRBJ2-5,NA,CSAWSGSPKETQYF,TGCAGTGCCTGGAGTGGGTCCCCGAAAGAGACCCAGTACTTC
TRBV11-2,NA,TRBJ2-7,TRBD2,CASSLASGILIEQYF,TGTGCCAGCAGCTTAGCTAGCGGGATTCTTATCGAGCAGTACTTC
TRBV20-1,many,TRBJ1-6,TRBD1,CSAREVRGQYNSPLHF,TGCAGTGCTAGAGAGGTCAGGGGGCAATATAATTCACCCCTCCACTTT
TRBV19,many,TRBJ1-5,TRBD1,CASNPGQGLNQPQHF,TGTGCCAGCAATCCGGGACAGGGGCTCAATCAGCCCCAGCATTTT
TRBV2,many,TRBJ2-5,NA,CASKLGAQETQYF,TGTGCCAGCAAGTTAGGGGCGCAAGAGACCCAGTACTTC
TRBV29-1,many,TRBJ1-2,TRBD1,CSVLRQGRYGYTF,TGCAGCGTTCTCCGACAGGGGCGTTATGGCTACACCTTC
TRBV20-1,NA,TRBJ2-5,TRBD2,CSATGTSGIETQYF,TGCAGTGCTACCGGGACTAGCGGGATCGAGACCCAGTACTTC